Listed here are 8 T cell receptor beta chains from one sample, sequenced in a study of chemoradiotherapy in HPV16-positive cancers. This table comes from immunoSEQ multiplex PCR, and its TCRdb copy is limited to in-frame clones, with some not included. The table records roughly 70,000 clones, roughly 86% of them present only once. The source material was blood, sampled from a patient who underwent chemoradiotherapy. All receptors derive from a human donor with HPV-associated anogenital cancer.

In the case of this clone: At one end, the junction sequence differs from germline, possibly due to a read error. This chain joins TRBV7-7 and TRBJ2-1; 8 bases are shared with TRBD2. There are 15 residues in the CDR3. CDR1 is SSHAT and CDR2 is FNYEAQ in the germline V gene (reference sequence). The CDR3 is CASSLELAEYNEQFF. The DNA of the CDR3 is TGTGCTAGCAGCTTAGAACTAGCGGAGTACAATGAGCAGTTCTTC.

There are a few counts of this clone. The chain carries TRBV4-1 and TRBJ2-7; 9 positions agree with TRBD1. This CDR3 has 14 residues. Losses at the gene ends were 4 bases for V and 5 bases for J; bases not matched to a gene: 6. Germline CDR1 and CDR2: MGHRA and YSYEKL. CDR3 nucleotide sequence: TGCGCCAGCAGCCGCGGACAGGGGAAAGACGAGCAGTACTTC. Protein: CASSRGQGKDEQYF.

V gene TRBV19 combines with J gene TRBJ2-5, with D perhaps TRBD1 or TRBD2 (5 bases each). The J call is in doubt because the DNA end fits TRBJ2-7 better. Germline values: CDR1 LNHDA, CDR2 SQIVND (reference sequence). The CDR3 is 13 residues long. This CDR3 reads CASRDRGSYEQYF. For the CDR3, the DNA is TGTGCCAGCCGGGACCGAGGCTCCTACGAGCAGTACTTC.

J is TRBJ1-2 and V is TRBV19, with TRBD1 matching 8 bases. The CDR3 is 16 amino acids. Trimming removed 3 bases from V and 2 bases from J; junction bases left unmatched: 8. Germline V gene data show CDR1 as LNHDA and CDR2 as SQIVND (reference sequence). DNA of the CDR3: TGTGCCAGTAGTATCAGGACAGGGTACGGCAACTATGGCTACACCTTC. This translates into CASSIRTGYGNYGYTF.

This clone was recorded once. V and J are TRBV11-2 and TRBJ1-1, with D possibly matching TRBD1 (6 bases). V shed 2 bases and J shed 6 bases, with 19 bases lying between them. Looked up from germline, CDR1 is SGHAT and CDR2 is FQNNGV. There are 16 residues in the CDR3. CDR3 bases: TGTGCCAGCAGCTTATGGAGGGTACAGGGTAAATCTGAAGCTTTCTTT. Protein product: CASSLWRVQGKSEAFF.

The rearrangement uses TRBV6-1 and TRBJ2-7, with D maybe TRBD2 (6 bases). V dropped 0 bases and J dropped 1 base, with 16 bases sitting between them. The CDR3 length is 17 residues. Per the germline V gene, CDR1 is MNHNS and CDR2 is SASEGT. The CDR3 here is CASSEAAGIADSYEQYF. CDR3 sequence (DNA): TGTGCCAGCAGTGAAGCTGCGGGTATAGCGGATTCCTACGAGCAGTACTTC.

The chain uses TRBV6-5 and TRBJ2-7; 9 bases line up with TRBD1. The CDR3 spans 15 residues. The germline gives CDR1 MNHEY, CDR2 SVGAGI. V lost 6 bases, J lost 3 bases, and 9 bases stayed unmatched. CDR3 residues: CASRGRQGVGYEQYF. The CDR3 nucleotides read TGTGCCAGCAGAGGTCGACAGGGGGTGGGCTACGAGCAGTACTTC.

The CDR3 DNA follows: TGCGCCAGCAGCCAAGGGGGTCTTAGCAATCAGCCCCAGCATTTT. Translation: CASSQGGLSNQPQHF. The chain joins TRBV4-1 to TRBJ1-5; D uncertain. Between the trimmed V and J ends, which lost 1 base and 0 bases, there was a span of 7 bases. CDR1 and CDR2 from the germline V gene are MGHRA and YSYEKL. The CDR3 loop spans 15 amino acids.